This TCR beta chain was obtained from a study of cytomegalovirus exposure and HLA in healthy donors. Regarding the study as a whole: Available immune exposure information covered CMV serostatus only. The authors later found TCR association rates varying by HLA locus, with DRB1 most and HLA-C fewest.

The study ran its PCR with 60 Vbeta and 13 Jbeta primers. Clones were sequenced by immunoSEQ multiplex PCR, and TCRdb holds only the in-frame ones, with some missing. The repertoire holds roughly 130,000 clones, with around 67% as singletons. Of note for this clone: Its antigen is not known.

It was healthy bone marrow donors who served as donors. Material for sequencing was PBMCs. This receptor was identified in a man aged 18 to 30 in good health and CMV-seropositive.

The CDR3 DNA is TGTGCCAGCAGCACCGGCAGCGGGACGGACAACAATGAGCAGTTCTTC. Translating gives CASSTGSGTDNNEQFF. V usage is TRBV7-8 and J usage is TRBJ2-1, with TRBD2 matching over 7 bases. The CDR3 has 16 amino acids. The V gene end was trimmed by 5 bases and the J gene end by 5 bases; junction bases not matched to a gene: 12. Germline CDR1 SGHVS, CDR2 FQNEAQ.